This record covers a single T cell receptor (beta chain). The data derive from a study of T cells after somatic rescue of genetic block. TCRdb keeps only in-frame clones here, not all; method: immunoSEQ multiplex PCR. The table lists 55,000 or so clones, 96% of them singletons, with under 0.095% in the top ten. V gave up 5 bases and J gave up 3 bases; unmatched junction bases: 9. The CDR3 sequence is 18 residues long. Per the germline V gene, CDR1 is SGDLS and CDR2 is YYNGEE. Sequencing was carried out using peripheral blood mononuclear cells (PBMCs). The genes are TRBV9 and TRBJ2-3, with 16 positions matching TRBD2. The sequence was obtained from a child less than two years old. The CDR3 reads CASSEVPGLAGGTDTQYF. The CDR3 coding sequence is TGTGCCAGCAGTGAGGTCCCGGGACTAGCGGGGGGGACAGATACGCAGTATTTT.